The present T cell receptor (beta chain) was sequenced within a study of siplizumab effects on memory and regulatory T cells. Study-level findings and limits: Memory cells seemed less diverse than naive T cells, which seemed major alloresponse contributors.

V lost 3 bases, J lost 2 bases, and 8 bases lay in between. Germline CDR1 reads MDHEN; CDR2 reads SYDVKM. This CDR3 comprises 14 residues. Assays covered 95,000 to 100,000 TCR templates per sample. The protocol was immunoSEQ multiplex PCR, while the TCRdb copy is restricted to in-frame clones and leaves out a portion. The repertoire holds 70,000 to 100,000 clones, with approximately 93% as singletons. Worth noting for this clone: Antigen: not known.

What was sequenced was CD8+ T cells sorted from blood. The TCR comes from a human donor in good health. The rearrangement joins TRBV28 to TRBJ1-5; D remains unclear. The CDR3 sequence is CASSFWEGNQPQHF. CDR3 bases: TGTGCCAGCAGTTTTTGGGAGGGCAATCAGCCCCAGCATTTT.